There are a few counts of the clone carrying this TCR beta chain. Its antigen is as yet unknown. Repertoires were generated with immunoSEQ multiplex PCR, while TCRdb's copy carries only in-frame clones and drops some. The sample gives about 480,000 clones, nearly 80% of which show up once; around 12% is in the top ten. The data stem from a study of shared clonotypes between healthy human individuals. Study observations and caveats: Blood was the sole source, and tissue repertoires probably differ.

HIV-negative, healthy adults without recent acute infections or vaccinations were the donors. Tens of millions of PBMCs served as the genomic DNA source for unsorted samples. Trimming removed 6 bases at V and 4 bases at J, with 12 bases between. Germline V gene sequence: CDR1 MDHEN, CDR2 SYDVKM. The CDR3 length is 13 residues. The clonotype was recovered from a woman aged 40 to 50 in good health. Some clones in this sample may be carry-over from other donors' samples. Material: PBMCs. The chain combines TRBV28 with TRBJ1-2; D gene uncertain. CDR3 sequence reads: CASSIGSTYGYTF. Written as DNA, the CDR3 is TGTGCCAGCAGCATCGGCAGCACCTATGGCTACACCTTC.